The 16 T cell receptor beta chains listed next were all sequenced from one sample in a study of response to subunit inactivated influenza vaccine. MiXCR, applied by TCRdb to the RT-PCR reads, yields one record per CDR3 protein. The data hold about 500,000 distinct CDR3 sequences, with less than 7.5% observed a single time. The starting material was PBMCs from blood, obtained about 23 months after vaccination. The receptor source for this set is a man between 50 and 70 years old who received an inactivated influenza vaccine.

This clonotype was counted many times. The V and J genes are TRBV5-6 and TRBJ2-1; perhaps TRBD1 as D (5 bases). Trimming left V 4 bases short and J 7 bases short, with 12 bases between. The CDR3 has 13 residues. Per germline, CDR1 SGHDT and CDR2 YYEEEE. CDR3 loop: CASSELQGNEQFF. CDR3 bases: TGTGCCAGCAGCGAACTGCAGGGTAATGAGCAGTTCTTC.

This clonotype was counted only a few times. The V and J genes are TRBV6-2 or TRBV6-3 and TRBJ2-3; D is uncertain. Trimming removed 1 base at V and 5 bases at J, with 7 bases between. Germline assignment: CDR1 MNHEY and CDR2 SVGEGT. CDR3 length: 13 amino acids. The DNA for the CDR3 is TGTGCCAGCAGTTACTTCGTGCGAGATACGCAGTATTTT. Amino acids: CASSYFVRDTQYF.

The rearrangement joins TRBV7-2 to TRBJ2-1, with 7 bases fitting TRBD2. V trimming: 2 bases; J trimming: 7 bases; junction bases outside the gene matches: 5. The V gene's germline CDR1 is SGHTA and CDR2 FQGNSA. There are 14 residues in the CDR3. CDR3 DNA: TGTGCCAGCAGCTTAAATCTAGCGGTAAATGAGCAGTTCTTC. It is translated as CASSLNLAVNEQFF.

V usage is TRBV2 and J usage is TRBJ1-5; a possible D gene is TRBD1 (5 bases). The V gene's germline CDR1 is SNHLY and CDR2 FYNNEI. CDR3 length equals 13 residues. The V gene lost 6 bases and the J gene lost 5 bases, with 11 bases spanning the gap. DNA for the CDR3: TGTGCCAGCAGGGTCGGGGCCGATCAGCCCCAGCATTTT. This encodes CASRVGADQPQHF.

This clonotype was counted between two and nine times. The V gene is TRBV6-2 or TRBV6-3, the J gene TRBJ1-1; no reliable D call. Germline CDR1 and CDR2: MNHEY and SVGEGT. This CDR3 comprises 17 residues. V was cut by 2 bases and J by 3 bases, with 19 bases left in between. CDR3 protein: CASSYPFGGVEDTEAFF. CDR3 coding DNA: TGTGCCAGCAGTTACCCTTTTGGCGGGGTTGAGGACACTGAAGCTTTCTTT.

This clonotype was seen a few times. The chain employs TRBV5-1 and TRBJ1-4; weak D call: TRBD1 (5 bases). The CDR3 runs 15 residues. Germline CDR1 is SGHRS and CDR2 is YFSETQ. The V end lost 0 bases, the J end lost 7 bases, and 13 bases lay between the germline ends. The CDR3 loop is CASSLAPGDGEKLFF. Here the CDR3 DNA reads TGCGCCAGCAGCTTGGCCCCGGGGGACGGTGAAAAACTGTTTTTT.

J is TRBJ1-4 and V is TRBV3-1, with a weak D call TRBD1 (5 bases). Trimming took off 3 bases at V and 12 bases at J, with 20 bases between the two ends. The CDR3 consists of 15 residues. Per the germline V gene, CDR1 is LGHDT and CDR2 is YNNKEL (reference sequence). The CDR3 nucleotides read TGTGCCAGCAGCCAGTCTAGCCAGGTCAGGGCGGAACTGTTTTTT. This sequence encodes CASSQSSQVRAELFF.

This clonotype was seen more than once but under ten times. The rearrangement links TRBV12-3 or TRBV12-4 to TRBJ2-1; TRBD2 might be the D (5 bases). This CDR3 has 14 amino acids. V was clipped by 6 bases and J by 0 bases, with 9 bases between them. CDR3 sequence: CASRRGYSYNEQFF. The CDR3 nucleotides are TGTGCCAGCAGACGGGGATACTCCTACAATGAGCAGTTCTTC.

This clonotype showed up many times. V is TRBV7-8 and J is TRBJ1-5, with D perhaps matching TRBD1 (6 bases). In germline, CDR1 is SGHVS, CDR2 FQNEAQ. The ends were cut back, 4 bases at V and 2 bases at J, with 21 bases in the middle. This CDR3 has 18 amino acids. This CDR3 is CASSSLRVPNRGNQPQHF. CDR3 DNA: TGTGCCAGCAGCTCCCTACGGGTCCCGAACAGGGGCAATCAGCCCCAGCATTTT.

In its sample, this clonotype was seen many times. CDR3 nucleotides: TGCGCCAGCAGCTTGGTTTTGGCTAGCGGCAACAATGAGCAGTTCTTC. Translated: CASSLVLASGNNEQFF. The V gene is TRBV5-1, the J gene TRBJ2-1; 7 bases are a match to TRBD2. The germline CDR1 and CDR2 sequences are SGHRS and YFSETQ. The V gene end was trimmed by 0 bases and the J gene end by 5 bases; junction bases not matched to a gene: 8. The CDR3 covers 16 residues.

This clonotype was counted between two and nine times. J is TRBJ1-2 and V is TRBV7-9, with no clear D. Trimming took 6 bases from V and 6 from J, leaving 8 bases between them. The germline V gene encodes CDR1 SEHNR and CDR2 FQNEAQ (reference sequence). The CDR3 has 11 amino acids. The CDR3 sequence is CASSQRDGYTF. CDR3 nucleotides: TGTGCCAGCAGTCAGAGGGATGGCTACACCTTC.

This clonotype was counted at least ten times. V is TRBV9 and J is TRBJ2-1, with a possible D match to TRBD1 (5 bases). From germline, CDR1 is SGDLS and CDR2 YYNGEE. This CDR3 has 14 amino acids. Deletions cut 0 bases from V and 6 bases from J, with 10 bases between. CDR3 DNA sequence: TGTGCCAGCAGCGTAGAGGGGATCGGCAATGAGCAGTTCTTC. This encodes CASSVEGIGNEQFF.

This clonotype occurred a few times. The gene calls are TRBV20-1 and TRBJ2-3; D is uncertain. Germline lookup yields CDR1 DFQATT and CDR2 SNEGSKA (reference sequence). Trimming removed 6 bases at V and 1 base at J, with 14 bases between. The CDR3 spans 14 residues. The CDR3 loop reads CSAIQRTRTDTQYF. The CDR3 bases are TGCAGTGCCATACAACGGACCCGCACAGATACGCAGTATTTT.

The chain couples TRBV9 to TRBJ2-7; perhaps TRBD1 as D (6 bases). Per the germline V gene, CDR1 is SGDLS and CDR2 is YYNGEE. The CDR3 has 13 residues. Trimming took 4 bases from V and 6 from J, leaving 14 bases between them. The CDR3, as DNA: TGTGCCAGCAGCAGTACAGGGTTTTCCGAGCAGTACTTC. The encoded protein is CASSSTGFSEQYF. Complete variable domain (other parts from reference TRBV9 and TRBJ2-7): DSGVTQTPKHLITATGQRVTLRCSPRSGDLSVYWYQQSLDQGLQFLIQYYNGEERAKGNILERFSAQQFPDLHSELNLSSLELGDSALYFCASSSTGFSEQYFGPGTRLTVT.

This clonotype came up a few times. The rearrangement uses TRBV29-1 and TRBJ2-3; possibly TRBD2 for D (6 bases). Germline lookup yields CDR1 SQVTM and CDR2 ANQGSEA. The V gene lost 4 bases and the J gene lost 0 bases, with 11 bases spanning the gap. The CDR3 totals 14 residues. The CDR3 loop is CSVAYGSSTDTQYF. DNA for the CDR3: TGCAGCGTTGCATACGGGAGTAGCACAGATACGCAGTATTTT.

This clonotype was observed at least ten times. This chain connects TRBV5-6 to TRBJ2-3; a possible D gene is TRBD2 (5 bases). CDR3 length equals 15 residues. V lost 3 bases, J lost 2 bases, and 13 bases lay in between. Germline V gene lookup returns CDR1 SGHDT and CDR2 YYEEEE. CDR3 DNA sequence: TGTGCCAGCAGCTCAACGCTAGGACTCACAGATACGCAGTATTTT. It translates to CASSSTLGLTDTQYF.